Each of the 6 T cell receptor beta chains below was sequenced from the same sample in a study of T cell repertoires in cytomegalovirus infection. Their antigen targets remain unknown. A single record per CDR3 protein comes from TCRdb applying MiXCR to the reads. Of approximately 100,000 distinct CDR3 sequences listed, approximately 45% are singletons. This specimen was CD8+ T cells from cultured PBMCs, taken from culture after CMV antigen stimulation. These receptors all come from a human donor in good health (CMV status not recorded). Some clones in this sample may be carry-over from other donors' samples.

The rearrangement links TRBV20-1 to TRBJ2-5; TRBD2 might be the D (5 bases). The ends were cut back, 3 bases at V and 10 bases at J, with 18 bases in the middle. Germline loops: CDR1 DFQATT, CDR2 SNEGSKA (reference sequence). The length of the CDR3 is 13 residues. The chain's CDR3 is CSASGRGSQNQYF. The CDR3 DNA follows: TGCAGTGCTAGTGGTCGAGGGAGTCAAAACCAGTACTTC.

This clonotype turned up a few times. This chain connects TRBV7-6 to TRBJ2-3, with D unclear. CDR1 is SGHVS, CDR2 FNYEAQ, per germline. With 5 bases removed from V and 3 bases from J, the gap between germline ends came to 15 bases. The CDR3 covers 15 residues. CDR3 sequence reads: CASSGLVDLTDTQYF. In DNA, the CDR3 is TGTGCCAGCAGCGGTTTGGTGGATTTGACAGATACGCAGTATTTT.

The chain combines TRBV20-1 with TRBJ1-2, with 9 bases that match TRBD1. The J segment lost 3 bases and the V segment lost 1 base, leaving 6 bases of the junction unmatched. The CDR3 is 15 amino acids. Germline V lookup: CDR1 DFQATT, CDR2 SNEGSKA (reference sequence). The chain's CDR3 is CSARAVQGADYGYTF. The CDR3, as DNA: TGCAGTGCTAGAGCAGTACAGGGGGCGGACTATGGCTACACCTTC.

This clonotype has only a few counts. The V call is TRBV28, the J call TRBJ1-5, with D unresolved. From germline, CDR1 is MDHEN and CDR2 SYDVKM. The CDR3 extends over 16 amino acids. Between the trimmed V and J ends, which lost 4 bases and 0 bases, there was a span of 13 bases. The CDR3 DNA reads TGTGCCAGCAGTTACCTAGCGAGCTATAGCAATCAGCCCCAGCATTTT. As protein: CASSYLASYSNQPQHF.

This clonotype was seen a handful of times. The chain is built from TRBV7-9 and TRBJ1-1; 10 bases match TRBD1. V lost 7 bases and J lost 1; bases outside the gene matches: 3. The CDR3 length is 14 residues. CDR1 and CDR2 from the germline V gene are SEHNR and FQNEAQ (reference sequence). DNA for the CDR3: TGTGCCAGCACCCGACAGGGGGCGAACACTGAAGCTTTCTTT. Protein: CASTRQGANTEAFF. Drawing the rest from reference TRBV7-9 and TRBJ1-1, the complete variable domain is DTGVSQNPRHKITKRGQNVTFRCDPISEHNRLYWYRQTLGQGPEFLTYFQNEAQLEKSRLLSDRFSAERPKGSFSTLEIQRTEQGDSAMYLCASTRQGANTEAFFGQGTRLTVV.

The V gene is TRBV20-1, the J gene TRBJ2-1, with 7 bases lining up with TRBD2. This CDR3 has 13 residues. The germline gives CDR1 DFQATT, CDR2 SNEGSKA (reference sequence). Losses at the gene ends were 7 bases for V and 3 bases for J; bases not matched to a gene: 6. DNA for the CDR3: TGCAGTGGCCTGGCGGGGGACTACAATGAGCAGTTCTTC. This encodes CSGLAGDYNEQFF.